This T cell receptor beta chain was sequenced in a study of shared clonotypes between healthy human individuals. Study overall: Donors had three CD4 naive, three CD4 memory, two CD8 naive and one CD8 memory plate apiece.

Findings and limits, study-wide: At large depth, rarefaction still showed sorted-subset sequencing to be incomplete.

V lost 2 bases to trimming and J lost 4 bases, with 11 bases between them. The germline V gene has CDR1 SGHNT and CDR2 YYREEE (reference sequence). CDR3 length equals 14 residues. For this clone: As yet, its antigen is unknown.

Some clones are missing from TCRdb's copy, which holds only in-frame ones; the method was immunoSEQ multiplex PCR. Of about 2 million clones listed, about 95% were seen once; the top ten hold roughly 0.13%. Every donor was a Caucasian adult from Nashville, Tennessee. V gene TRBV5-4 combines with J gene TRBJ2-3, with D hard to call. The clonotype was recovered from a man between 18 and 35 years old in good health. The specimen was naive CD4+ T cells sorted from blood. The sample's subset: CD45RA+ positively selected. The CDR3 sequence is CASSFITSADTQYF. The DNA of the CDR3 is TGTGCCAGCAGCTTCATTACTTCCGCAGATACGCAGTATTTT.